The entry that follows covers one T cell receptor (beta chain) sequence. The target antigen is unknown. This CDR3 is built from 13 residues. Germline V gene lookup returns CDR1 MNHEY and CDR2 SVGAGI. V lost 8 bases to trimming and J lost 3 bases, with 11 bases between them. The sample originates from a study of beta chain features in type 1 diabetes. Study-level points and caveats: Within each of all four CD4+ subsets, Type 1 diabetes patients had TCRB CDR3s that were moderately but significantly shorter.

As every portion of the isolated RNA was reverse transcribed, the sequencing read expressed TCRB transcripts. Method: immunoSEQ multiplex PCR; TCRdb's copy keeps in-frame clones and lacks some. This table holds nearly 700,000 clones, around 15% found once. The specimen sequenced was naive CD4+ T cells from blood. The rearrangement links TRBV6-5 to TRBJ1-3; D gene ambiguous. The source is a young man with type 1 diabetes. In nucleotides, the CDR3 is TGTGCCAGCTCCATATTAATTGGAAACACCATATATTTT. Translated, it gives CASSILIGNTIYF.